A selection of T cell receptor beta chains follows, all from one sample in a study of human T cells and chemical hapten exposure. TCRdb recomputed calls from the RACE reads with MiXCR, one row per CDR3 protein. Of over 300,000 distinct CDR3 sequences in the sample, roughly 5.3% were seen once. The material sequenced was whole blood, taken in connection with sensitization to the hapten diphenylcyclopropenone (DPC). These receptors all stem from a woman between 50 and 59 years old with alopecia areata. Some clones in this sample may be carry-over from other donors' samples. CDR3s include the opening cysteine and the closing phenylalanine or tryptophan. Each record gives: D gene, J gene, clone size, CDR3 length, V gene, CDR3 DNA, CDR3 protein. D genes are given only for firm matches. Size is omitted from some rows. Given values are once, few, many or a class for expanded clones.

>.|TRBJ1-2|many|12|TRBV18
TGTGCCAGCTCACCGTTCGGGGAGGACTACACCTTC
CASSPFGEDYTF
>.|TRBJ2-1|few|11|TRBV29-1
TGCAGCGTTGCGGTAACAGATGAGCAGTTCTTC
CSVAVTDEQFF
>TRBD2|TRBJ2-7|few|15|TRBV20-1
TGCAGTGCTAGAGAACGGGGAGGGCCGTCGAGGGAGCAGTACTTC
CSARERGGPSREQYF
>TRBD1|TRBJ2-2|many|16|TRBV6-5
TGTGCCAGCAGGCCGACAGGGGGCCGAAGGACCGGGGAGCTGTTTTTT
CASRPTGGRRTGELFF
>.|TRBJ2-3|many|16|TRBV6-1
TGTGCCAGCAGTGAGCTAGTACCCCGCAGCACAGATACGCAGTATTTT
CASSELVPRSTDTQYF
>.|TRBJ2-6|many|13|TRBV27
TGTGCCAGCAGAACGGTTGGGGCCAACGTCCTGACTTTC
CASRTVGANVLTF
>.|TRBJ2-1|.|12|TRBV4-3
TGCGCCAGCAGCTGGGCGAAGAATGAGCAGTTCTTC
CASSWAKNEQFF
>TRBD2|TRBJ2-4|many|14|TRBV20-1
TGCAGTGCGAAAAAAGCGGGGGAGAAAAACATTCAGTACTTC
CSAKKAGEKNIQYF
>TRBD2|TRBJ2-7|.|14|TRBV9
TGTGCCAGCAGCGGGACTAGCCGCGGGGTGGAGCAGTACTTC
CASSGTSRGVEQYF
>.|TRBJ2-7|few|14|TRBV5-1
TGCGCCAGCAGCTTTTCCGGGGTCACCTACGAGCAGTACTTC
CASSFSGVTYEQYF
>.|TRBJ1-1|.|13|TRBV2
TGTGCCAGCATATACGGAGGAACAACTGAAGCTTTCTTT
CASIYGGTTEAFF
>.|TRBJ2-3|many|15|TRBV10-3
TGTGCCATCAGTGAGAGGGGGATGAGCACAGATACGCAGTATTTT
CAISERGMSTDTQYF
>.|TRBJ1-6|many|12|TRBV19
TGTGCCAGTAGCATCGCAAATTCACCCCTCCACTTT
CASSIANSPLHF
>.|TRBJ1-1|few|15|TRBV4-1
TGCGCCAGCAGCCAAGTGTCGGAGGGGAGCACTGAAGCTTTCTTT
CASSQVSEGSTEAFF
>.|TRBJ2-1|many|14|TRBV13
TGTGCCAGCAGCCTGGGGAGGCCTGTCAATGAGCAGTTCTTC
CASSLGRPVNEQFF
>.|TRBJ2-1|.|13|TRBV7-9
TGTGCCAGCAGCCCCCGAGGCTGGGGAGAGCAGTTCTTC
CASSPRGWGEQFF
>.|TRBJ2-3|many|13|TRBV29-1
TGCAGCGTTGAAAAGGACAGCACAGATACGCAGTATTTT
CSVEKDSTDTQYF
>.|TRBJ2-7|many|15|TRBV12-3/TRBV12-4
TGTGCCAGCAGTTTCGGGCAGGTTAGCTCCTACGAGCAGTACTTC
CASSFGQVSSYEQYF
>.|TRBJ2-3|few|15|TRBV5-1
TGCGCCAGCAGCTTGGAAGGTAGCGACCCAGATACGCAGTATTTT
CASSLEGSDPDTQYF
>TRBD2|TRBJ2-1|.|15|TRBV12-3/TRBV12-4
TGTGCCAGCAGTTATGGACTAGCCCGGCAAGGGGAGCAGTTCTTC
CASSYGLARQGEQFF
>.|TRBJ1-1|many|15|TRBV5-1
TGCGCCAGCAGCTTGGGTAGCAGGGACCTCACTGAAGCTTTCTTT
CASSLGSRDLTEAFF
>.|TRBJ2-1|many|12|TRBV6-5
TGTGCCAGCAGTTCACAGACCAATGAGCAGTTCTTC
CASSSQTNEQFF
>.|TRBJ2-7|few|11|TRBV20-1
TGCAGTGCTAGCGGAATCTACGAGCAGTACTTC
CSASGIYEQYF
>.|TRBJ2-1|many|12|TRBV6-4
TGTGCCAGCAGTGGTTCTTACAATGAGCAGTTCTTC
CASSGSYNEQFF
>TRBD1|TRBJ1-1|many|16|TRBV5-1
TGCGCCAGCAGCTTCGCTCTTGCAGGGACAGGCTCTGAAGCTTTCTTT
CASSFALAGTGSEAFF
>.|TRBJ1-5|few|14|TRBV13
TGTGCCAGCAGCTTAGGTCGGTCGGCCCAGCCCCAGCATTTT
CASSLGRSAQPQHF
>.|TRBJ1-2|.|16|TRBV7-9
TGTGCCAGCAGCCGCCGGGGAGGGATCTTTAGGGGCGGCTACACCTTC
CASSRRGGIFRGGYTF
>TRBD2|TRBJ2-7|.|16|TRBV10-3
TGTGCCATCAGTGTTGGCGGGACTAGCGTTTCCTACGAGCAGTACTTC
CAISVGGTSVSYEQYF
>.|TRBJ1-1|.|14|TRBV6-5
TGTGCCAGCAGGGCGGCGGGGGAACGCACTGAAGCTTTCTTT
CASRAAGERTEAFF
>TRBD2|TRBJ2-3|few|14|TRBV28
TGTGCCAGCGGCGGACTAGGGTCAGGAGATACGCAGTATTTT
CASGGLGSGDTQYF
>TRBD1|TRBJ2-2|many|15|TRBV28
TGTGCCAGCAACTCGGGACAGGGGGATTCCGGGGAGCTGTTTTTT
CASNSGQGDSGELFF
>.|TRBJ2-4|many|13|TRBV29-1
TGCAGCGGACGCGCACGGCAGGAGAACATTCAGTACTTC
CSGRARQENIQYF
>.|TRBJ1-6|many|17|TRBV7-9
TGTGCCAGCAGCTTAGCTGTCGAGCAGGGAGGGGATTCACCCCTCCACTTT
CASSLAVEQGGDSPLHF
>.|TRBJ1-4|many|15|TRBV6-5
TGTGCCAGCAAGAGGGTGAGGGGCTCGGGTGAAAAACTGTTTTTT
CASKRVRGSGEKLFF
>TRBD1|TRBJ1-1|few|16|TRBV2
TGTGCCAGCAGTGCGCTCTGGGACAGCTTGAACACTGAAGCTTTCTTT
CASSALWDSLNTEAFF
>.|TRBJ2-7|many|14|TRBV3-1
TGTGCCAGCTCCGACTATGGGAACGGATACGAGCAGTACTTC
CASSDYGNGYEQYF
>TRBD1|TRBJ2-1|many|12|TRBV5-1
TGCGCCAGCAGCTTAGGGGGCGATGAGCAGTTCTTC
CASSLGGDEQFF
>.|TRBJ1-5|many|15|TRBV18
TGTGCCAGCTCACCATTAAGCCACAGGCAATCGCCCCAGCATTTT
CASSPLSHRQSPQHF
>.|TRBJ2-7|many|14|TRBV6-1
TGTGCCAGCAGTGACAGATCAGGGAGATACGAGCAGTACTTC
CASSDRSGRYEQYF
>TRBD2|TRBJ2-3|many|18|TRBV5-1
TGCGCCAGCAGCCCGGGACTAGCGGGGGGGCCTAGCACAGATACGCAGTATTTT
CASSPGLAGGPSTDTQYF
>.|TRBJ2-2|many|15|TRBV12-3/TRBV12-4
TGTGCCAGCAGCCTCACATCCGCGGACACCGGGGAGCTGTTTTTT
CASSLTSADTGELFF
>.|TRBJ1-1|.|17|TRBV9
TGTGCCAGCAGCGTAGGGGGGACGGGATACATGAACACTGAAGCTTTCTTT
CASSVGGTGYMNTEAFF
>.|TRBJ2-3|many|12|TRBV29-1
TGCAGCGTTGCCGGGATGGCAGATACGCAGTATTTT
CSVAGMADTQYF
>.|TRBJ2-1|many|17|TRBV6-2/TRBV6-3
TGTGCCAGCAGTTATCGGGGGACCGGACAAATTTACAATGAGCAGTTCTTC
CASSYRGTGQIYNEQFF
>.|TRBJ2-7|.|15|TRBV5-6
TGTGCCAGCAGCTCCTTACGGGGGAGCCTGTACGAGCAGTACTTC
CASSSLRGSLYEQYF
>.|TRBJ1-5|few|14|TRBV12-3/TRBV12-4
TGTGCCAGCAGTTCGTACGGGGGCAATCAGCCCCAGCATTTT
CASSSYGGNQPQHF
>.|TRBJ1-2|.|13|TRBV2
TGTGCCAGCAGTCGGGCTCCTGCCTATGGCTACACCTTC
CASSRAPAYGYTF